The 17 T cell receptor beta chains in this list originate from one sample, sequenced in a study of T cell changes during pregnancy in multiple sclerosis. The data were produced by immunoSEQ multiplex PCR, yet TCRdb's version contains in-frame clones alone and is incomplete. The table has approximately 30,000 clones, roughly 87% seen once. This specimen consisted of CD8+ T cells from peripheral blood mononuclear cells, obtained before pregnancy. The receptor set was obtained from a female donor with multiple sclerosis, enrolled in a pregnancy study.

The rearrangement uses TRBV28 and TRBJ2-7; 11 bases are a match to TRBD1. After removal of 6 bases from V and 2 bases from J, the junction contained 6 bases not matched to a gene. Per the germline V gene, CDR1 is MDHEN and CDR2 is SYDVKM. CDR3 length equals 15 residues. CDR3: CASSGDRGNTYEQYF. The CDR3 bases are TGTGCCAGCAGCGGGGACAGGGGGAATACCTACGAGCAGTACTTC.

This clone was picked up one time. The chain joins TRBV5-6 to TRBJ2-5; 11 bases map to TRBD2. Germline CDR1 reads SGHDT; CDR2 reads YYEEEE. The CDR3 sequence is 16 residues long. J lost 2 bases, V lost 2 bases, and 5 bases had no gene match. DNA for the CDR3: TGTGCCAGCAGCTTAGGGACTAGCGGAATACAAGAGACCCAGTACTTC. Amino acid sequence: CASSLGTSGIQETQYF.

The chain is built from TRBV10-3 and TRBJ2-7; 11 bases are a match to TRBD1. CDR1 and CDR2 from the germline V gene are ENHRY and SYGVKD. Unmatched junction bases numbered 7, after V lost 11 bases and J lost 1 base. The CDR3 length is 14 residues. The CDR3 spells CAASGQGGSYEQYF. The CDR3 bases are TGTGCCGCGTCGGGACAGGGGGGATCCTACGAGCAGTACTTC.

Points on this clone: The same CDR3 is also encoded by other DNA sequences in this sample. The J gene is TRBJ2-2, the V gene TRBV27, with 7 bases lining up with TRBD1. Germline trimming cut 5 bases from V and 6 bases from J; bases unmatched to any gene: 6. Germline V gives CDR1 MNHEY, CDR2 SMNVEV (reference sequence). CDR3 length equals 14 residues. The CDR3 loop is CASSLGTAPGELFF. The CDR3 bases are TGTGCCAGCAGTCTAGGGACAGCGCCCGGGGAGCTGTTTTTT.

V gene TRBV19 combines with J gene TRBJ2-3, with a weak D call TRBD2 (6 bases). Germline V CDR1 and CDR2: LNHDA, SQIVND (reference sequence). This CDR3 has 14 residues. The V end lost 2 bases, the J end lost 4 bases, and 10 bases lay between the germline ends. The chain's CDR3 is CASSITGEADTQYF. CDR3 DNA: TGTGCCAGTAGTATAACGGGAGAGGCAGATACGCAGTATTTT.

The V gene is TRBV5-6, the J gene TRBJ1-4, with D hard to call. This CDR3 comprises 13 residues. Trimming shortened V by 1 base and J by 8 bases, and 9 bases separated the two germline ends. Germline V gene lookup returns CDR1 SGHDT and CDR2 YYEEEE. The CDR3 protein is CASSLSGPEKLFF. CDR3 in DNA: TGTGCCAGCAGCTTGTCGGGTCCCGAAAAACTGTTTTTT.

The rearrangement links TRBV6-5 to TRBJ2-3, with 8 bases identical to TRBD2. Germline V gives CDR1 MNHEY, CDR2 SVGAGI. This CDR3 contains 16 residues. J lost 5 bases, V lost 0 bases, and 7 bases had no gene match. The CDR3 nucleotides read TGTGCCAGCAGTTACTCAACGGGAGGGCCTGGAGATACGCAGTATTTT. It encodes CASSYSTGGPGDTQYF.

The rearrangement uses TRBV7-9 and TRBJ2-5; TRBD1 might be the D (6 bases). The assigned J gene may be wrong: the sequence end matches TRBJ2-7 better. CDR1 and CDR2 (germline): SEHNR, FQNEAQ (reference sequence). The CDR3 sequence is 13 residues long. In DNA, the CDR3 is TGTGCCAGCAGCTACCCCGGGACATACGAGCAGTACTTC. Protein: CASSYPGTYEQYF.

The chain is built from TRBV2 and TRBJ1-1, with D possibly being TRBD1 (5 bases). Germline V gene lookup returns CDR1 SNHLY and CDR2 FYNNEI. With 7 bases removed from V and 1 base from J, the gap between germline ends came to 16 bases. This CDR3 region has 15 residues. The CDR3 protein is CASKRGPWENTEAFF. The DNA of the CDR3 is TGTGCCAGCAAGCGGGGCCCCTGGGAGAACACTGAAGCTTTCTTT. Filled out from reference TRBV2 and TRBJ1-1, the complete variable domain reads EPEVTQTPSHQVTQMGQEVILRCVPISNHLYFYWYRQILGQKVEFLVSFYNNEISEKSEIFDDQFSVERPDGSNFTLKIRSTKLEDSAMYFCASKRGPWENTEAFFGQGTRLTVV.

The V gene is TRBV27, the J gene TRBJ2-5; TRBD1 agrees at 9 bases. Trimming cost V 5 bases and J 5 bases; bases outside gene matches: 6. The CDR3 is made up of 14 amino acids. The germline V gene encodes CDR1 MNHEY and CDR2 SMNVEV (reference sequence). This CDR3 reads CASSVLQGAETQYF. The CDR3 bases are TGTGCCAGCAGTGTCCTACAGGGGGCTGAGACCCAGTACTTC.

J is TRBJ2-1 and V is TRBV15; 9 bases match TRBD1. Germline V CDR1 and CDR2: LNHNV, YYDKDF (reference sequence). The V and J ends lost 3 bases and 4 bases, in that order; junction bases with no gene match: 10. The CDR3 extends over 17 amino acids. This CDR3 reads CATSSLQGAVGYNEQFF. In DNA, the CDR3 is TGTGCCACCAGCAGTCTACAGGGGGCGGTTGGTTACAATGAGCAGTTCTTC.

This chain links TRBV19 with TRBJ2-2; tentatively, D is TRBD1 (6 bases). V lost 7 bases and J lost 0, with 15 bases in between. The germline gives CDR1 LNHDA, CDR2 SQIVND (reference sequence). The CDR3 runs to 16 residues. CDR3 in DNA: TGTGCCAGTATGGACAGACGATACGCGAACACCGGGGAGCTGTTTTTT. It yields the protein CASMDRRYANTGELFF.

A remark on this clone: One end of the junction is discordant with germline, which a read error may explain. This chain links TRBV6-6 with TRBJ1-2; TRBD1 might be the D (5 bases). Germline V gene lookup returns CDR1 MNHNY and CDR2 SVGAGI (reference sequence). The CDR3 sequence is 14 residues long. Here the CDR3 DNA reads TGTGCCAGCAGTTACTCGGCCCAGGGCGGCGCCGAAGAATTC. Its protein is CASSYSAQGGAEEF.

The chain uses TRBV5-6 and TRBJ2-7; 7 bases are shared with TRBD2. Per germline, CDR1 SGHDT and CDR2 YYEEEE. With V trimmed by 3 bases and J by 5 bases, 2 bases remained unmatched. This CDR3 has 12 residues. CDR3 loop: CASSSREDEQYF. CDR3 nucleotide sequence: TGTGCCAGCAGCTCCCGGGAGGACGAGCAGTACTTC.

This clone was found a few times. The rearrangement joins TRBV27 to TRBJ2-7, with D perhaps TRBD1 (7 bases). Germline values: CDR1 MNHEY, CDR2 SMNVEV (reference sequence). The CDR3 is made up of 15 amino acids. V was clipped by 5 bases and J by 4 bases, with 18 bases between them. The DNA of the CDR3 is TGTGCCAGCAGTCTTGCAAAGGGGGCGGGATACGAGCAGTACTTC. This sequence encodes CASSLAKGAGYEQYF.

CDR3 nucleotides: TGCGCCAGCAGCCAAGATCCCCAGGGGGCAACCGGGGAGCTGTTTTTT. Translating gives CASSQDPQGATGELFF. The J gene is TRBJ2-2, the V gene TRBV4-3; 8 bases line up with TRBD1. V dropped 0 bases and J dropped 5; count of bases not matched to a gene: 5. Germline values: CDR1 LGHNA, CDR2 YSLEER. The CDR3 is made up of 16 amino acids.

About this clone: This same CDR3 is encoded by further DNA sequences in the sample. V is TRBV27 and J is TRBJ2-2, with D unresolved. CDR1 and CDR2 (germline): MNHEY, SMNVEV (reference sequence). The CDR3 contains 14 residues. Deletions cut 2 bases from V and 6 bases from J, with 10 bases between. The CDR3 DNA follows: TGTGCCAGCAGTTTAGGCACAGCCCCCGGGGAGCTGTTTTTT. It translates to CASSLGTAPGELFF.